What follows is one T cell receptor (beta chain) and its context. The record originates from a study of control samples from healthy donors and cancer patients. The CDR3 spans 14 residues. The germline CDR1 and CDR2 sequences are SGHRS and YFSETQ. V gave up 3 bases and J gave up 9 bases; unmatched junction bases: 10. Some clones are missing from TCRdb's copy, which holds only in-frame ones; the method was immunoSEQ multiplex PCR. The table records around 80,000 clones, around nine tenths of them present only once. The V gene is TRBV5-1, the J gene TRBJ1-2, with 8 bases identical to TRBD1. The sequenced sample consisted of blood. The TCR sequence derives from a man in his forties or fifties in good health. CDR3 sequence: CASSSQGAVECYTF. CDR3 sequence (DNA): TGCGCCAGCAGCTCCCAGGGGGCAGTCGAATGCTACACCTTC.